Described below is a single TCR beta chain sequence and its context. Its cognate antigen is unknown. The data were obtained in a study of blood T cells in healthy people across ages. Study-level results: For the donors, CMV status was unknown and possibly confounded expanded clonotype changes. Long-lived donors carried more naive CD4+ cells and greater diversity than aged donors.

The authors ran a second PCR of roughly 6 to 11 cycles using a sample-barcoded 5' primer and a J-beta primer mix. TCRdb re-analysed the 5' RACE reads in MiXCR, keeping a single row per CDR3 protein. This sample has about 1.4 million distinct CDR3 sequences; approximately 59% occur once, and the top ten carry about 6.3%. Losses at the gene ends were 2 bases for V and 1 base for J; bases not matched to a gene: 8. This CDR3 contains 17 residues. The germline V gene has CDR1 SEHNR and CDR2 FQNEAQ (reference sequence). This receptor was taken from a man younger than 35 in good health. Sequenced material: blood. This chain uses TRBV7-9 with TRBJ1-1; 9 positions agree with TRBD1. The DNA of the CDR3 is TGTGCCAGCAGCTTATACGAGACAGGGGGGCCGAACACTGAAGCTTTCTTT. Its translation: CASSLYETGGPNTEAFF.